The rows below give T cell receptor beta chains drawn from one sample of a study of OX40 agonist ivuxolimab in advanced cancers. The protocol was immunoSEQ multiplex PCR, while the TCRdb copy is restricted to in-frame clones and leaves out a portion. This sample has tens of thousands of clones, with 75% to 90% found just once. This specimen was CD4+ or CD8+ T cells sorted from blood, taken in a trial of the OX40 agonist ivuxolimab. The receptors here all came from an adult with an advanced solid tumor such as melanoma, head and neck, liver or kidney cancer. CDR3s include the opening cysteine and the closing phenylalanine or tryptophan. A D gene is named only where the DNA matches it firmly. Clone sizes are given selectively: once, few, many, or a class where the clone is expanded.

v_call	d_call	clone_size	j_call	cdr3_aa	cdr3_nt
TRBV5-4	-	-	TRBJ2-7	CASSLAEDYEQYF	TGTGCCAGCAGCTTGGCCGAAGATTACGAGCAGTACTTC
TRBV13	-	-	TRBJ2-7	CASSPLQGALHEQYF	TGTGCCAGCAGCCCCCTACAGGGAGCCCTTCACGAGCAGTACTTC
TRBV5-8	-	-	TRBJ2-7	CASSLPLGGSQGSGSYEQYF	TGTGCCAGCAGCTTGCCTCTAGGGGGATCACAGGGAAGTGGCTCCTACGAGCAGTACTTC
TRBV27	-	-	TRBJ2-7	CASSLDRSYEQYF	TGTGCCAGCAGTCTAGACAGGAGCTACGAGCAGTACTTC
TRBV27	-	-	TRBJ2-5	CASSHGGKETQYF	TGTGCCAGCAGCCATGGAGGGAAAGAGACCCAGTACTTC
TRBV7-9	-	-	TRBJ1-6	CASSYGARPLHF	TGTGCCAGCAGCTACGGGGCGCGACCCCTCCACTTT
TRBV9	-	-	TRBJ2-7	CASSKGDEQYF	TGTGCCAGCAGCAAGGGGGACGAGCAGTACTTC
TRBV5-6	-	-	TRBJ2-7	CASSLGRSSYEQYF	TGTGCCAGCAGCTTGGGCAGGTCCTCCTACGAGCAGTACTTC
TRBV7-9	TRBD2	-	TRBJ2-3	CASRPGLAGIDTQYF	TGTGCCAGCCGTCCCGGACTAGCGGGAATCGATACGCAGTATTTT
TRBV4-1	-	-	TRBJ1-5	CASSQGQNQPQHF	TGCGCCAGCAGCCAAGGTCAGAATCAGCCCCAGCATTTT
TRBV7-3	TRBD2	-	TRBJ2-3	CASSSGLAGATDTQYF	TGTGCCAGCAGCTCAGGACTAGCGGGGGCCACAGATACGCAGTATTTT
TRBV27	-	-	TRBJ1-1	CASELRGGTEAFF	TGTGCCAGCGAACTTCGGGGGGGCACTGAAGCTTTCTTT
TRBV19	-	-	TRBJ1-1	CASSYGQGRSEAFF	TGTGCCAGTAGTTACGGGCAGGGGAGATCTGAAGCTTTCTTT
TRBV7-2	TRBD2	-	TRBJ2-3	CASSSFSGGYTDTQYF	TGTGCCAGCAGCTCCTTTAGCGGGGGGTACACAGATACGCAGTATTTT
TRBV21-1	-	-	TRBJ2-7	CASSKSGVREQYF	TGTGCCAGCAGCAAAAGTGGGGTCCGGGAGCAGTACTTC
TRBV7-9	-	-	TRBJ2-5	CASSFGFQETQYF	TGTGCCAGCAGCTTTGGATTCCAAGAGACCCAGTACTTC
TRBV4-1	-	-	TRBJ1-3	CASSHSGTGNTIYF	TGCGCCAGCAGCCACTCTGGAACCGGAAACACCATATATTTT
TRBV19	-	-	TRBJ1-2	CASVNRGAEDYTF	TGTGCCAGTGTCAATCGTGGGGCCGAGGACTACACCTTC
TRBV5-1	-	-	TRBJ2-7	CASKGNGEAYEQYF	TGCGCCAGCAAGGGCAACGGGGAGGCCTACGAGCAGTACTTC
TRBV7-8	-	few	TRBJ1-1	CASSLVRYTEAFF	TGTGCCAGCAGCTTAGTACGGTACACTGAAGCTTTCTTT
TRBV11-3	-	-	TRBJ2-7	CASSITGLDEQYF	TGTGCCAGCAGCATTACAGGGTTAGACGAGCAGTACTTC
TRBV5-1	-	-	TRBJ1-1	CASSLYPGNTEAFF	TGCGCCAGCAGCTTGTACCCCGGGAACACTGAAGCTTTCTTT
TRBV13	TRBD1	medium-sized	TRBJ1-6	CASSHRDRDSPLHF	TGTGCCAGCAGCCACCGGGACAGGGATTCACCCCTCCACTTT
TRBV19	-	-	TRBJ1-5	CASSISGYSNQPQHF	TGTGCCAGTAGTATATCTGGGTATAGCAATCAGCCCCAGCATTTT
TRBV27	-	-	TRBJ2-7	CASSSPTDSYEQYF	TGTGCCAGCAGTTCCCCGACAGACTCCTACGAGCAGTACTTC
TRBV27	-	-	TRBJ1-6	CASRVAWRGALNSPLHF	TGTGCCAGCAGGGTGGCCTGGCGGGGCGCCTTGAATTCACCCCTCCACTTT
TRBV18	-	-	TRBJ1-1	CASTGESGDKMNTEAFF	TGTGCCAGCACGGGCGAGTCGGGGGATAAGATGAACACTGAAGCTTTCTTT
TRBV27	-	-	TRBJ1-1	CASSLNGGNTEAFF	TGTGCCAGCAGTTTAAACGGTGGGAACACTGAAGCTTTCTTT
TRBV6-5	-	-	TRBJ1-4	CASSYQGPNEKLFF	TGTGCCAGCAGTTACCAGGGGCCTAATGAAAAACTGTTTTTT
TRBV27	-	once	TRBJ2-5	CASFRGVGETQYF	TGTGCCAGCTTCCGAGGGGTAGGAGAGACCCAGTACTTC
TRBV4-1	-	-	TRBJ2-7	CASSQVGDEQYF	TGCGCCAGCAGCCAGGTGGGGGACGAGCAGTACTTC
TRBV2	-	few	TRBJ1-5	CASSFRIGAPQHF	TGTGCCAGCAGTTTCAGGATAGGGGCGCCCCAGCATTTT
TRBV4-3	-	few	TRBJ2-7	CASSQGIGGYEQYF	TGCGCCAGCAGCCAAGGAATCGGGGGCTACGAGCAGTACTTC
TRBV5-1	TRBD2	once	TRBJ2-3	CASSSTSGSATDTQYF	TGCGCCAGCAGCTCAACTAGCGGGAGCGCCACAGATACGCAGTATTTT
TRBV13	-	-	TRBJ2-1	CASSIRRGDEQFF	TGTGCCAGCAGCATACGGCGCGGTGATGAGCAGTTCTTC
TRBV9	TRBD2	-	TRBJ2-5	CASSPQTSGKETQYF	TGTGCCAGCAGCCCACAGACTAGCGGGAAAGAGACCCAGTACTTC
TRBV25-1	TRBD1	medium-sized	TRBJ1-6	CAGGGDRAIVSYNSPLHF	TGTGCCGGGGGGGGTGACAGGGCGATCGTCTCCTATAATTCACCCCTCCACTTT
TRBV29-1	TRBD1	-	TRBJ2-7	CSVEKEGATYEQYF	TGCAGCGTTGAAAAAGAGGGGGCCACCTACGAGCAGTACTTC
TRBV9	-	-	TRBJ2-1	CASSVAEAVGPWDEQFF	TGTGCCAGCAGCGTAGCGGAGGCGGTTGGACCATGGGATGAGCAGTTCTTC
TRBV6-5	-	-	TRBJ1-5	CASSLGGYNQPQHF	TGTGCCAGCAGTCTGGGGGGTTACAATCAGCCCCAGCATTTT
TRBV7-9	-	-	TRBJ2-1	CASSWDGSSYNEQFF	TGTGCCAGCAGCTGGGACGGAAGCTCCTACAATGAGCAGTTCTTC
TRBV7-9	-	-	TRBJ2-2	CASSLTIQGRSNTGELFF	TGTGCCAGCAGCTTAACGATACAAGGGAGGTCGAACACCGGGGAGCTGTTTTTT
TRBV4-1	TRBD1	-	TRBJ1-1	CASSLHAGTANTEAFF	TGCGCCAGCAGCCTTCACGCCGGGACAGCGAACACTGAAGCTTTCTTT
TRBV7-6	-	-	TRBJ2-7	CASAAGLLSYEQYF	TGTGCCAGCGCCGCGGGGCTCCTCTCCTACGAGCAGTACTTC
TRBV10-2	-	-	TRBJ1-6	CASSEIGADRVNSPLHF	TGCGCCAGCAGTGAAATAGGCGCCGATCGCGTTAATTCACCCCTCCACTTT
TRBV28	TRBD2	-	TRBJ2-5	CASRELAGRQETQYF	TGTGCCAGCAGGGAACTAGCGGGTCGCCAAGAGACCCAGTACTTC
TRBV30	-	few	TRBJ1-4	CAWTISPTTHNEKLFF	TGTGCCTGGACCATTTCCCCGACAACGCATAATGAAAAACTGTTTTTT
TRBV19	-	-	TRBJ1-2	CASRSGTDGRYTF	TGTGCCAGTAGATCCGGGACCGACGGGCGCTACACCTTC
TRBV28	-	-	TRBJ1-1	CASSWTDNTEAFF	TGTGCCAGCAGTTGGACAGATAACACTGAAGCTTTCTTT
TRBV7-7	-	-	TRBJ2-1	CASSSGPAGPNEQFF	TGTGCCAGCAGCTCCGGGCCCGCGGGGCCAAATGAGCAGTTCTTC
TRBV28	TRBD1	-	TRBJ1-1	CASSWTGGVTEAFF	TGTGCCAGCAGCTGGACAGGAGGGGTTACTGAAGCTTTCTTT
TRBV27	-	-	TRBJ1-1	CASSLGGRLGNTEAFF	TGTGCCAGCAGTTTAGGGGGCAGGCTAGGAAACACTGAAGCTTTCTTT
TRBV5-4	-	-	TRBJ2-5	CASSLTTGSQETQYF	TGTGCCAGCAGCCTGACTACGGGGAGCCAAGAGACCCAGTACTTC
TRBV7-8	-	-	TRBJ1-5	CASSFRIGAPQHF	TGTGCCAGCAGTTTCAGGATAGGGGCGCCCCAGCATTTT
TRBV27	-	-	TRBJ1-2	CASSWGGPNYGYTF	TGTGCCAGCAGTTGGGGGGGCCCGAACTATGGCTACACCTTC
TRBV6-6	TRBD1	-	TRBJ1-5	CASSYGRQGLSQPQHF	TGTGCCAGCAGTTACGGGAGACAGGGTCTGAGTCAGCCCCAGCATTTT
TRBV11-3	TRBD2	-	TRBJ2-2	CASSLDGNSGRTGELFF	TGTGCCAGCAGCTTAGACGGTAATAGCGGGAGAACCGGGGAGCTGTTTTTT
TRBV11-2	-	-	TRBJ2-3	CASSSSPTDTQYF	TGTGCCAGCAGCTCCTCCCCTACAGATACGCAGTATTTT
TRBV29-1	-	once	TRBJ2-7	CSAYSSSYEQYF	TGCAGCGCCTACAGTTCCTCCTACGAGCAGTACTTC